This TCR beta chain was identified in a study of cytomegalovirus exposure and HLA in healthy donors. This PCR relied on a set of 60 Vbeta primers and 13 Jbeta primers. In the source study's methods: Approximately 79 million unique TCR beta chains, 10 million to 13 million of them shared, were counted by a later analysis. Here immunoSEQ multiplex PCR was the method, and the copy in TCRdb shows in-frame clones only, minus some. V, J and clone size reflect that table, while D and trimming were determined from the DNA. The table records some 140,000 clones, approximately 77% of them present only once. Germline CDR1 is SGHTA and CDR2 is FQGNSA. The length of the CDR3 is 18 residues. The V end lost 2 bases, the J end lost 8 bases, and 25 bases lay between the germline ends. This clone was counted only a few times.

The source of this sequence is a middle-aged woman in good health and CMV-seronegative. The V and J genes are TRBV7-2 and TRBJ2-4; TRBD2 is a possible D gene (5 bases). Input material: PBMCs. Written as DNA, the CDR3 is TGTGCCAGCAGCTTACCAAGGTTGGTCGGGGAAGGAGGAGACATTCAGTACTTC. Its translation: CASSLPRLVGEGGDIQYF.